A single sample is the source of the 25 T cell receptor beta chains below, sequenced in a study of blood T cell repertoires in COVID-19. The assay was immunoSEQ multiplex PCR, and TCRdb's table has in-frame clones only and misses some. The sample carries 100,000 to 150,000 clones, around nine tenths recorded once. The sample taken for sequencing was peripheral blood. All receptors come from an elderly woman with acute or convalescent COVID-19.

The genes are TRBV7-9 and TRBJ2-5; 8 bases map to TRBD1. V lost 2 bases to trimming and J lost 5 bases; unmatched junction nucleotides: 10. The germline CDR1 and CDR2 sequences are SEHNR and FQNEAQ (reference sequence). The CDR3 contains 16 residues. In DNA form, the CDR3 reads TGTGCCAGCAGCTTACCTTCCGGGACAGGACTCGAGACCCAGTACTTC. Encoded protein: CASSLPSGTGLETQYF. Drawing the rest from reference TRBV7-9 and TRBJ2-5, the complete variable domain is DTGVSQNPRHKITKRGQNVTFRCDPISEHNRLYWYRQTLGQGPEFLTYFQNEAQLEKSRLLSDRFSAERPKGSFSTLEIQRTEQGDSAMYLCASSLPSGTGLETQYFGPGTRLLVL.

J is TRBJ1-4 and V is TRBV28, with 8 bases matching TRBD1. Germline trimming cut 3 bases from V and 3 bases from J; bases unmatched to any gene: 3. CDR3 size: 15 residues. Germline-derived CDR1 and CDR2 are MDHEN and SYDVKM. In DNA, the CDR3 is TGTGCCAGCAGTTTCAGGGGGCCAGCTAATGAAAAACTGTTTTTT. Translated, it gives CASSFRGPANEKLFF.

The genes are TRBV5-8 and TRBJ1-1, with no clear D. V was trimmed by 4 bases and J by 1 base, leaving 8 bases between them. Germline assignment: CDR1 SGHTS and CDR2 YDEGEE. CDR3 length: 13 amino acids. CDR3 sequence (DNA): TGTGCCAGCAGCCCACGGTGGAACACTGAAGCTTTCTTT. Translating it yields CASSPRWNTEAFF.

The rearrangement joins TRBV4-2 to TRBJ2-7, with unresolved D. CDR1 LGHNA and CDR2 YNFKEQ come from the germline V gene. The CDR3 is 12 amino acids. V dropped 4 bases and J dropped 2 bases, with 6 bases sitting between them. CDR3 region: CASSRRPYEQYF. CDR3 nucleotides: TGTGCCAGCAGCCGGCGGCCCTACGAGCAGTACTTC.

The V and J genes are TRBV5-1 and TRBJ1-2, with D uncertain. The CDR3 is made up of 14 amino acids. V was clipped by 4 bases and J by 6 bases, with 16 bases between them. Germline V gives CDR1 SGHRS, CDR2 YFSETQ. The CDR3 here is CASSPEGVGNGYTF. CDR3 nucleotide sequence: TGCGCCAGCAGCCCAGAGGGAGTAGGGAATGGCTACACCTTC. The full variable domain, completed using reference TRBV5-1 and TRBJ1-2, is KAGVTQTPRYLIKTRGQQVTLSCSPISGHRSVSWYQQTPGQGLQFLFEYFSETQRNKGNFPGRFSGRQFSNSRSEMNVSTLELGDSALYLCASSPEGVGNGYTFGSGTRLTVV.

This chain connects TRBV4-2 to TRBJ1-1; D might be TRBD1 (6 bases). This CDR3 is built from 13 residues. Germline assignment: CDR1 LGHNA and CDR2 YNFKEQ. Trimming shortened V by 4 bases and J by 3 bases, and 9 bases separated the two germline ends. In DNA, the CDR3 is TGTGCCAGCAGCCCACAGGGTCACACTGAAGCTTTCTTT. It translates to CASSPQGHTEAFF.

This rearrangement joins TRBV12-5 to TRBJ1-2; 9 nucleotides line up with TRBD1. Germline CDR1 reads LGHNT; CDR2 reads FRNRAP. This CDR3 has 16 amino acids. V was pared by 4 bases and J by 8 bases, with 14 bases of the junction left unmatched. The CDR3 sequence: CASGSPPTGGRYGYTF. In DNA, the CDR3 is TGTGCTAGTGGTTCCCCCCCTACAGGGGGCCGCTACGGCTACACCTTC.

On this clone itself: At the DNA level, this CDR3 is encoded by other sequences in the same sample as well. In DNA form, the CDR3 reads TGTGCCAGCAGTTCGGACAGGGGGCGGCAGCCCCAGCATTTT. Amino acids: CASSSDRGRQPQHF. The chain joins TRBV27 to TRBJ1-5; TRBD1 agrees at 11 bases. Germline V gene data show CDR1 as MNHEY and CDR2 as SMNVEV (reference sequence). With V trimmed by 4 bases and J by 7 bases, 3 bases remained unmatched. The CDR3 has 14 amino acids.

The rearrangement uses TRBV5-4 and TRBJ2-1, with 7 nucleotides matching TRBD2. Germline loops: CDR1 SGHNT, CDR2 YYREEE (reference sequence). V lost 3 bases and J lost 0; bases outside the gene matches: 6. CDR3 length: 16 residues. In DNA, the CDR3 is TGTGCCAGCAGCTCACAAGCGGGGCGCTCCTACAATGAGCAGTTCTTC. Translating gives CASSSQAGRSYNEQFF.

The CDR3 sequence: CASSYTGQGAQPQHF. The CDR3 bases are TGTGCCAGCAGTTACACGGGACAGGGAGCACAGCCCCAGCATTTT. The V and J genes are TRBV6-2 or TRBV6-3 and TRBJ1-5; TRBD1 matches at 9 bases. Germline assignment: CDR1 MNHEY and CDR2 SVGEGT. J gave up 7 bases and V 2 bases, and 6 bases lay outside the gene matches. The CDR3 contains 15 residues.

V and J are TRBV11-3 and TRBJ2-1, with 14 positions matching TRBD2. The CDR3 loop spans 21 amino acids. The germline CDR1 and CDR2 sequences are SGHNT and YENEEA. V trimming: 0 bases; J trimming: 0 bases; junction bases outside the gene matches: 10. The CDR3 spells CASSLDDWTSGRSSSYNEQFF. CDR3 nucleotide sequence: TGTGCCAGCAGCTTAGATGACTGGACTAGCGGGAGGTCGAGCTCCTACAATGAGCAGTTCTTC. The entire variable domain, with the rest obtained from reference TRBV11-3 and TRBJ2-1, is as follows: EAGVVQSPRYKIIEKKQPVAFWCNPISGHNTLYWYLQNLGQGPELLIRYENEEAVDDSQLPKDRFSAERLKGVDSTLKIQPAELGDSAVYLCASSLDDWTSGRSSSYNEQFFGPGTRLTVL.

This sequence joins TRBV5-4 and TRBJ2-5; no reliable D call. Per the germline V gene, CDR1 is SGHNT and CDR2 is YYREEE (reference sequence). The CDR3 loop spans 12 amino acids. V lost 0 bases and J 2 bases, leaving 2 bases between the germline ends. This CDR3 reads CASSLVQETQYF. The CDR3 DNA reads TGTGCCAGCAGCTTGGTACAAGAGACCCAGTACTTC.

The chain links TRBV15 to TRBJ2-1, with a weak D call TRBD2 (6 bases). Germline lookup yields CDR1 LNHNV and CDR2 YYDKDF (reference sequence). This CDR3 spans 13 amino acids. Trimming shortened V by 0 bases and J by 9 bases, and 9 bases separated the two germline ends. In nucleotides, the CDR3 is TGTGCCACCAGCAGAGATACCGGGGGTGAGCAGTTCTTC. Protein sequence: CATSRDTGGEQFF.

The chain employs TRBV6-1 and TRBJ2-2; D not resolved. The V gene lost 3 bases and the J gene lost 6 bases, with 14 bases spanning the gap. From germline, CDR1 is MNHNS and CDR2 SASEGT. The CDR3 loop spans 15 amino acids. The chain's CDR3 is CASSEYAGGPGELFF. The CDR3 nucleotides read TGTGCCAGCAGTGAGTACGCCGGTGGGCCCGGGGAGCTGTTTTTT.

The chain uses TRBV6-5 and TRBJ2-1; D is possibly TRBD1 (6 bases). This CDR3 has 14 amino acids. V was shortened by 2 bases and J by 9 bases, with 14 bases between the two germline ends. CDR1 MNHEY and CDR2 SVGAGI come from the germline V gene. This CDR3 is CASSYPSRGGEQFF. The CDR3 coding sequence is TGTGCCAGCAGTTACCCATCCCGAGGGGGTGAGCAGTTCTTC.

V is TRBV12-3 or TRBV12-4 and J is TRBJ1-6, with unresolved D. CDR3 length: 13 residues. Between the trimmed V and J ends, which lost 2 bases and 10 bases, there was a span of 9 bases. This CDR3 is CASSLKGDSPLHF. For the CDR3, the DNA is TGTGCCAGCAGTTTAAAGGGAGACTCACCCCTCCACTTT.

This clone was counted a few times. The chain is built from TRBV19 and TRBJ2-5; D perhaps matches TRBD1 (6 bases). CDR1 LNHDA and CDR2 SQIVND come from the germline V gene (reference sequence). This CDR3 is 12 amino acids long. Trimming stripped 4 bases from V and 5 bases from J, with 8 bases between. CDR3 amino acids: CASSNRVETQYF. The CDR3 DNA follows: TGTGCCAGTAGTAACAGGGTTGAGACCCAGTACTTC.

This sequence joins TRBV3-1 (or the pseudogene TRBV3-2) and TRBJ2-1; D is possibly TRBD2 (7 bases). The CDR3 runs 18 residues. CDR1 LGHDT and CDR2 YNNKEL come from the germline V gene (reference sequence). The V end lost 1 base, the J end lost 3 bases, and 19 bases lay between the germline ends. CDR3: CASSQVGKKGGFYNEQFF. CDR3 bases: TGTGCCAGCAGCCAAGTAGGAAAAAAGGGGGGGTTCTACAATGAGCAGTTCTTC.

The CDR3, as DNA: TGTGCCAGCAGTTCCGTTAGCGGGCAAAGCTCCTACAATGAGCAGTTCTTC. The encoded protein is CASSSVSGQSSYNEQFF. The chain employs TRBV11-2 and TRBJ2-1, with 7 bases identical to TRBD2. Germline trimming cut 6 bases from V and 0 bases from J; bases unmatched to any gene: 11. Germline CDR1 is SGHAT and CDR2 is FQNNGV. This CDR3 contains 17 residues. The full variable domain, in which reference TRBV11-2 and TRBJ2-1 provide the parts outside the CDR3, is EAGVAQSPRYKIIEKRQSVAFWCNPISGHATLYWYQQILGQGPKLLIQFQNNGVVDDSQLPKDRFSAERLKGVDSTLKIQPAKLEDSAVYLCASSSVSGQSSYNEQFFGPGTRLTVL.

The chain joins TRBV3-1 (or the pseudogene TRBV3-2) to TRBJ1-2; 8 nucleotides match TRBD1. J was trimmed by 5 bases and V by 4 bases; bases with no gene match: 3. Germline CDR1 LGHDT, CDR2 YNNKEL (reference sequence). The CDR3 length is 13 residues. The CDR3 protein is CASSPTGEYGYTF. CDR3 bases: TGTGCCAGCAGCCCGACAGGGGAGTATGGCTACACCTTC.

The chain uses TRBV3-1 (or the pseudogene TRBV3-2) and TRBJ2-7; 7 nucleotides align to TRBD2. The V gene's germline CDR1 is LGHDT and CDR2 YNNKEL (reference sequence). Trimming cost V 6 bases and J 2 bases; bases outside gene matches: 4. The CDR3 is 13 residues long. The CDR3 reads CASSPSGPYEQYF. In DNA, the CDR3 is TGTGCCAGCAGTCCTAGCGGACCCTACGAGCAGTACTTC.

This chain joins TRBV29-1 and TRBJ2-7; TRBD1 matches at 9 bases. The CDR3 spans 14 residues. Germline lookup yields CDR1 SQVTM and CDR2 ANQGSEA. V was pared by 6 bases and J by 9 bases, with 15 bases of the junction left unmatched. In DNA form, the CDR3 reads TGCAGCGTCTCGACCGCGACAGGGGGGACCTCGCAGTACTTC. Its protein is CSVSTATGGTSQYF.

The chain couples TRBV9 to TRBJ1-2; 8 nucleotides align to TRBD1. Trimming at V came to 0 bases and at J to 4 bases, leaving 5 bases not matched to a gene. The CDR3 spans 15 residues. From germline, CDR1 is SGDLS and CDR2 YYNGEE. The CDR3, as DNA: TGTGCCAGCAGCGTAGGGACAGGGCATGGCTATGGCTACACCTTC. Amino acid sequence: CASSVGTGHGYGYTF.

The chain employs TRBV6-2 or TRBV6-3 and TRBJ1-5, with TRBD1 identical over 7 bases. V dropped 5 bases and J dropped 0; count of bases not matched to a gene: 7. This CDR3 comprises 16 residues. Germline assignment: CDR1 MNHEY and CDR2 SVGEGT. The CDR3 is CASSLGTVYSNQPQHF. The CDR3 bases are TGTGCCAGCAGTCTCGGGACAGTGTATAGCAATCAGCCCCAGCATTTT.

The count of this clone is one. This rearrangement joins TRBV3-1 (or the pseudogene TRBV3-2) to TRBJ2-2, with TRBD1 as a possible D gene (6 bases). V gave up 5 bases and J gave up 7 bases, with 23 bases separating them. There are 17 residues in the CDR3. CDR1 is LGHDT and CDR2 is YNNKEL in the germline V gene (reference sequence). CDR3 protein: CASSAPGQGNGGGELFF. The CDR3 nucleotides read TGTGCCAGCAGCGCCCCGGGACAAGGGAACGGTGGCGGGGAGCTGTTTTTT.